These 20 T cell receptor beta chains share one sample of origin, sequenced in a study of T-cell reconstitution after alpha-beta-depleted transplantation in children listed by TCRdb under 2016. Preparation of the library involved PCR. Sequencer: Illumina HiSeq 2500. TCR library preparation used molecular barcoding, with unique molecular identifiers applied to normalize quantification of the TCRbeta repertoire. The public reads were quality trimmed at Q25 with fastp and then assembled into clones with MiXCR by TCRdb, keeping productive beta chains. CDR3 protein sequences are deduplicated, and each keeps its most common genes and DNA. The sample contains about 610,000 distinct CDR3 sequences, more than 20% of them found a single time. The leading ten clones occupy approximately 33% of the sample. The intended sense of this specimen's treatment or condition label: allogeneic hematopoietic cell transplantation with graft depleted of TCRalphabeta T cells and CD19 B cells.

Sequencing used PBMCs, obtained before TCRalphabeta/CD19-depleted stem cell transplant. These receptors were collected from a boy in the first two years of life with Wiskott-Aldrich syndrome, due to receive a stem cell transplant.

V gene TRBV14 combines with J gene TRBJ2-1; D remains ambiguous. V lost 10 bases, J lost 8 bases, and 15 bases lay in between. CDR1 is SGHDN, CDR2 FVKESK, per germline. This CDR3 has 12 residues. CDR3 coding DNA: TGTGCCATCAGGAAAGATTCATATGAGCAGTTCTTC. Its protein is CAIRKDSYEQFF.

This clonotype was counted between two and nine times. The chain links TRBV20-1 to TRBJ2-5, with 8 nucleotides matching TRBD2. Losses at the gene ends were 3 bases for V and 3 bases for J; bases not matched to a gene: 6. The CDR3 spans 14 residues. Germline CDR1 reads DFQATT; CDR2 reads SNEGSKA (reference sequence). The CDR3 region has the DNA TGCAGTGCTAGTGGCGGGGGGCAGGAAGAGACCCAGTACTTC. Protein: CSASGGGQEETQYF.

This clonotype appeared a few times. This chain links TRBV15 with TRBJ2-4; D ambiguous. This CDR3 has 15 residues. Germline V gene data show CDR1 as LNHNV and CDR2 as YYDKDF (reference sequence). With 0 bases removed from V and 0 bases from J, the gap between germline ends came to 6 bases. CDR3 DNA sequence: TGTGCCACCAGCAGAGATATAGTAGCCAAAAACATTCAGTACTTC. It is translated as CATSRDIVAKNIQYF. Combining the CDR3 with reference TRBV15 and TRBJ2-4 gives the whole variable domain DAMVIQNPRYQVTQFGKPVTLSCSQTLNHNVMYWYQQKSSQAPKLLFHYYDKDFNNEADTPDNFQSRRPNTSFCFLDIRSPGLGDTAMYLCATSRDIVAKNIQYFGAGTRLSVL.

The chain employs TRBV6-1 and TRBJ2-7, with 8 bases lining up with TRBD2. Germline CDR1 and CDR2: MNHNS and SASEGT. The V segment lost 5 bases and the J segment 1 base; nucleotides outside the gene matches: 4. The CDR3 contains 14 residues. DNA of the CDR3: TGTGCCAGCAGTAGGACTAGCATTTCCTACGAGCAGTACTTC. This sequence encodes CASSRTSISYEQYF.

The rearrangement joins TRBV20-1 to TRBJ2-7, with TRBD1 identical over 7 bases. The germline V gene encodes CDR1 DFQATT and CDR2 SNEGSKA (reference sequence). V lost 5 bases to trimming and J lost 1 base; unmatched junction nucleotides: 11. This CDR3 is 15 amino acids long. DNA for the CDR3: TGCAGTGCTCTACCGAGACAGGGAGCATCCTACGAGCAGTACTTC. This encodes CSALPRQGASYEQYF.

CDR3 bases: TGTGCCAGCAGCTCCCGACCAGGGAACACTGAAGCTTTCTTT. It encodes CASSSRPGNTEAFF. The chain uses TRBV7-6 and TRBJ1-1; no reliable D call. The CDR3 spans 14 residues. The germline CDR1 and CDR2 sequences are SGHVS and FNYEAQ. V lost 4 bases, J lost 1 base, and 10 bases lay in between.

The chain recombines TRBV2 with TRBJ2-5; 10 nucleotides line up with TRBD1. The length of the CDR3 is 14 residues. J gave up 1 base and V 6 bases, and 2 bases lay outside the gene matches. Germline values: CDR1 SNHLY, CDR2 FYNNEI. CDR3 region: CASRWTGGQETQYF. In DNA, the CDR3 is TGTGCCAGCAGATGGACAGGGGGCCAAGAGACCCAGTACTTC.

This clonotype was picked up a small number of times. The chain joins TRBV20-1 to TRBJ2-7; TRBD2 matches 9 bases. Germline CDR1 and CDR2: DFQATT and SNEGSKA (reference sequence). V lost 3 bases, J lost 3 bases, and 6 bases stayed unmatched. The CDR3 contains 14 residues. CDR3 in DNA: TGCAGTGCTAGGAAAAGCGGGAGGATCTACGAGCAGTACTTC. Amino acid sequence: CSARKSGRIYEQYF.

This clonotype has more than one count but fewer than ten. The V call is TRBV5-1, the J call TRBJ2-1; TRBD2 is a possible D gene (5 bases). CDR3 length equals 15 residues. Germline loops: CDR1 SGHRS, CDR2 YFSETQ. V shed 7 bases and J shed 0 bases, with 14 bases lying between them. Here the CDR3 reads CASRAESSSYNEQFF. The CDR3 DNA sequence: TGCGCCAGCCGAGCGGAAAGCAGCTCCTACAATGAGCAGTTCTTC.

The chain combines TRBV15 with TRBJ2-7; 8 positions match TRBD1. This CDR3 has 16 residues. With V trimmed by 5 bases and J by 1 base, 10 bases remained unmatched. Germline V lookup: CDR1 LNHNV, CDR2 YYDKDF (reference sequence). The DNA of the CDR3 is TGTGCCACCAGCTTACCCGGGACAGGATCTTCCTACGAGCAGTACTTC. The encoded protein is CATSLPGTGSSYEQYF.

This clonotype was found a few times. The chain uses TRBV6-1 and TRBJ2-1, with D uncertain. Germline values: CDR1 MNHNS, CDR2 SASEGT. V was shortened by 4 bases and J by 0 bases, with 7 bases between the two germline ends. The CDR3 extends over 14 amino acids. The DNA of the CDR3 is TGTGCCAGCAGTGCTTCCAGCTCCTACAATGAGCAGTTCTTC. Its translation: CASSASSSYNEQFF.

This clonotype was observed a handful of times. This chain uses TRBV5-1 with TRBJ1-1; tentatively, D is TRBD1 (6 bases). The CDR3 runs to 13 residues. V was clipped by 0 bases and J by 8 bases, with 11 bases between them. Germline CDR1 reads SGHRS; CDR2 reads YFSETQ. The DNA for the CDR3 is TGCGCCAGCAGCTTGGCCTTTGACAGGGAAGCTTTCTTT. Translating gives CASSLAFDREAFF.

This clonotype was seen more than once but under ten times. This chain joins TRBV7-2 and TRBJ2-2, with TRBD1 matching 9 bases. V lost 5 bases to trimming and J lost 7 bases; unmatched junction nucleotides: 8. This CDR3 is built from 15 residues. CDR1 is SGHTA, CDR2 FQGNSA, per germline. The CDR3 coding sequence is TGTGCCAGCAGCGCGGACAGGGGAAGGATCGGGGAGCTGTTTTTT. As protein: CASSADRGRIGELFF.

Only a few counts were recorded for this clonotype. The rearrangement links TRBV30 to TRBJ2-5, with 8 bases identical to TRBD2. CDR1 is GTSNPN, CDR2 SVGIG, per germline (reference sequence). V shed 2 bases and J 4 bases; nucleotides not matched to a gene: 6. The CDR3 loop spans 14 amino acids. The CDR3 reads CAWSLTGGGETQYF. CDR3 DNA sequence: TGTGCCTGGAGTCTGACGGGAGGGGGAGAGACCCAGTACTTC.

This clonotype was counted between two and nine times. The V call is TRBV20-1, the J call TRBJ2-3; a possible D gene is TRBD1 (6 bases). The CDR3 consists of 15 residues. V was clipped by 5 bases and J by 2 bases, with 17 bases between them. Germline lookup yields CDR1 DFQATT and CDR2 SNEGSKA (reference sequence). CDR3 in amino acids: CSASRGSSATDTQYF. The CDR3 nucleotides read TGCAGTGCTTCCAGGGGTAGTAGCGCCACAGATACGCAGTATTTT.

V and J are TRBV12-3 or TRBV12-4 and TRBJ1-1, with unresolved D. The CDR3 is 12 residues long. Trimming shortened V by 3 bases and J by 1 base, and 3 bases separated the two germline ends. The chain's CDR3 is CASSFWNTEAFF. CDR3 nucleotides: TGTGCCAGCAGTTTCTGGAACACTGAAGCTTTCTTT.

The table lists this clonotype with a few counts. J is TRBJ1-5 and V is TRBV7-2; D is perhaps TRBD1 (5 bases). V was shortened by 5 bases and J by 6 bases, with 17 bases between the two germline ends. Germline-derived CDR1 and CDR2 are SGHTA and FQGNSA. The CDR3 is 15 residues long. This CDR3 reads CASSPEGSRGQPQHF. The CDR3 nucleotides are TGTGCCAGCAGCCCCGAGGGGAGCCGCGGTCAGCCCCAGCATTTT.

The chain employs TRBV7-9 and TRBJ1-3; D unclear. Germline V CDR1 and CDR2: SEHNR, FQNEAQ (reference sequence). V gave up 0 bases and J gave up 0 bases, with 9 bases separating them. This CDR3 spans 16 amino acids. DNA of the CDR3: TGTGCCAGCAGCTTAGCTAGGGCAGCCTCTGGAAACACCATATATTTT. It codes for CASSLARAASGNTIYF. The full variable domain, with the rest looked up from reference TRBV7-9 and TRBJ1-3, is DTGVSQNPRHKITKRGQNVTFRCDPISEHNRLYWYRQTLGQGPEFLTYFQNEAQLEKSRLLSDRFSAERPKGSFSTLEIQRTEQGDSAMYLCASSLARAASGNTIYFGEGSWLTVV.

V gene TRBV7-9 combines with J gene TRBJ2-1; tentative D call: TRBD2 (6 bases). Germline CDR1 and CDR2: SEHNR and FQNEAQ (reference sequence). This CDR3 has 15 residues. Trimming shortened V by 8 bases and J by 4 bases, and 18 bases separated the two germline ends. CDR3 sequence: CASGQTGAVYNEQFF. The CDR3 bases are TGTGCCAGCGGCCAAACGGGAGCGGTATACAATGAGCAGTTCTTC. Together with reference TRBV7-9 and TRBJ2-1, the CDR3 gives the full variable domain: DTGVSQNPRHKITKRGQNVTFRCDPISEHNRLYWYRQTLGQGPEFLTYFQNEAQLEKSRLLSDRFSAERPKGSFSTLEIQRTEQGDSAMYLCASGQTGAVYNEQFFGPGTRLTVL.

The chain couples TRBV5-1 to TRBJ1-2, with TRBD1 identical over 9 bases. CDR3 size: 13 residues. J was trimmed by 7 bases and V by 4 bases; bases with no gene match: 5. Germline CDR1 and CDR2: SGHRS and YFSETQ. The CDR3 is CASSAGQGSGYTF. The CDR3 DNA reads as TGCGCCAGCAGCGCCGGACAGGGGAGTGGCTACACCTTC.